The following is a T cell receptor beta chain sequence with its context. The sample originates from a study of blood T cell repertoires in COVID-19. Study in general: Samples of COVID-19 (acute and convalescent) were obtained from the United States, Italy and Spain. Sample material is recorded as cDNA or gDNA derived from T cells, B-cell-depleted T cells, or PBMCs.

How the authors handled the data: Reference gene primers were amplified, and this amplification served to estimate nucleated cell counts. The method was immunoSEQ multiplex PCR; TCRdb's version includes in-frame clones alone and lacks a portion of them. The D gene and trimming were derived from the DNA, and the V and J assignments and clone size from that table. The sample records under 120,000 clones, approximately 92% being singletons. The receptor was derived from a woman of 80 years or more with acute or convalescent COVID-19. The material sequenced was peripheral blood.

The CDR3: CASSPRPGQGEETQYF. DNA of the CDR3: TGTGCCAGCAGCCCCAGGCCGGGACAGGGGGAGGAGACCCAGTACTTC. The chain links TRBV7-2 to TRBJ2-5, with 11 positions matching TRBD1. Germline V gene data show CDR1 as SGHTA and CDR2 as FQGNSA. This CDR3 comprises 16 residues. Germline trimming cut 5 bases from V and 5 bases from J; bases unmatched to any gene: 10.